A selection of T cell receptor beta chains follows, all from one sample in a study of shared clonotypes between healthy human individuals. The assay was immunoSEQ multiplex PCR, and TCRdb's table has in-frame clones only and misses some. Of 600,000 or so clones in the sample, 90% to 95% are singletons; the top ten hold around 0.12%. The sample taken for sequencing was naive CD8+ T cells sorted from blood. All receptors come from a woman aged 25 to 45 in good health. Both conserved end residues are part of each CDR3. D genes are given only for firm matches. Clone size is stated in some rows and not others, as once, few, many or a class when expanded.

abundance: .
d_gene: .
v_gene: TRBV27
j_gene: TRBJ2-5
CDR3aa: CASSPRVSQETQYF
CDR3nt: TGTGCCAGCAGTCCCCGGGTGAGCCAAGAGACCCAGTACTTC

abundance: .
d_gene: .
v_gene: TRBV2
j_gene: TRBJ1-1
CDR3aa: CASEVSAVVNTEAFF
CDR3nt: TGTGCCAGCGAAGTTTCGGCCGTTGTGAACACTGAAGCTTTCTTT

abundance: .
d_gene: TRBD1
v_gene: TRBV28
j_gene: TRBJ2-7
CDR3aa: CASSLTGSSYEQYF
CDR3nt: TGTGCCAGCAGTTTGACAGGGAGCTCCTACGAGCAGTACTTC

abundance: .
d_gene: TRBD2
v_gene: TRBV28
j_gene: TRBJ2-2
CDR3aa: CASSALLAGPGELFF
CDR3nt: TGTGCCAGCAGTGCCTTACTAGCGGGACCCGGGGAGCTGTTTTTT

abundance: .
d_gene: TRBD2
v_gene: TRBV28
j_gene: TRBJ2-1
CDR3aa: CASSLYAGAPRVHEQFF
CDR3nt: TGTGCCAGCAGTTTATATGCGGGAGCCCCCCGAGTCCATGAGCAGTTCTTC

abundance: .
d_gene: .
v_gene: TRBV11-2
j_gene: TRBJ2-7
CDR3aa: CASSYREVDEQYF
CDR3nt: TGTGCCAGCAGCTACAGGGAGGTGGACGAGCAGTACTTC

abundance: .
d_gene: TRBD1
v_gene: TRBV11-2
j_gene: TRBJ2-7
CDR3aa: CASSLDRAPYEQYF
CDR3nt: TGTGCCAGCAGCTTGGACAGGGCGCCCTACGAGCAGTACTTC

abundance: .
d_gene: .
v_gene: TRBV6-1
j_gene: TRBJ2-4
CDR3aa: CASSGGYIQYF
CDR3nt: TGTGCCAGCAGCGGTGGCTACATTCAGTACTTC

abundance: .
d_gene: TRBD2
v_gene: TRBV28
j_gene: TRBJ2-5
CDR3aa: CASVQLLAGGQETQYF
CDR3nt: TGTGCCAGCGTACAACTACTAGCGGGAGGACAAGAGACCCAGTACTTC

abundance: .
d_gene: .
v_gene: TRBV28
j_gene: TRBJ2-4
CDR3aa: CASSLYALAKNIQYF
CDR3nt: TGTGCCAGCAGTTTATATGCGCTAGCCAAAAACATTCAGTACTTC

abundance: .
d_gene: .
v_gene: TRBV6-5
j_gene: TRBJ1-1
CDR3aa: CASSSGPPEAFF
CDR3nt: TGTGCCAGCAGTTCGGGACCCCCTGAAGCTTTCTTT

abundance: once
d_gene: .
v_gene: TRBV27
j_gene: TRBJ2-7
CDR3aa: CASSLVREPYEQYF
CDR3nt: TGTGCCAGCAGTTTAGTTAGGGAACCCTACGAGCAGTACTTC

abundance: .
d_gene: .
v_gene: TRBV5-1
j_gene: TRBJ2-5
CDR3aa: CASSFSTEETQYF
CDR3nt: TGCGCCAGCAGCTTCAGTACAGAAGAGACCCAGTACTTC

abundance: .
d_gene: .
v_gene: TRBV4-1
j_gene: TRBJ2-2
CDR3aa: CASSGRVTGELFF
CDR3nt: TGCGCCAGCAGCGGGAGAGTTACCGGGGAGCTGTTTTTT

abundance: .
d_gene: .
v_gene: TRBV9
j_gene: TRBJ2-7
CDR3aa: CASGEAPSYEQYF
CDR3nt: TGTGCCAGCGGAGAGGCCCCCTCCTACGAGCAGTACTTC

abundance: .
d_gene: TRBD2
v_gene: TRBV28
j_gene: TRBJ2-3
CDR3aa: CASSPITMGLAGDPWYF
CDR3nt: TGTGCCAGCAGTCCGATCACAATGGGACTAGCGGGAGACCCATGGTATTTT

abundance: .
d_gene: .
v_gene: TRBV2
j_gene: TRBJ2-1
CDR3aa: CASSEEVAYNEQFF
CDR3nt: TGTGCCAGCAGTGAAGAGGTGGCCTACAATGAGCAGTTCTTC

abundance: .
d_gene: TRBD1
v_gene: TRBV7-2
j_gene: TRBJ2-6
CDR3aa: CASSDRQGLAGANVLTF
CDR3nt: TGTGCCAGCAGCGATAGACAGGGGCTTGCTGGGGCCAACGTCCTGACTTTC

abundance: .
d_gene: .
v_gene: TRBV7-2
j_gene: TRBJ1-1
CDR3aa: CASSLVRAQRGDTEAFF
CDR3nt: TGTGCCAGCAGCTTAGTTAGGGCGCAGCGTGGGGACACTGAAGCTTTCTTT

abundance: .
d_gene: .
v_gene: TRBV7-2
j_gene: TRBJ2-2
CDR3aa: CASSLVQGVTGELFF
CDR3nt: TGTGCCAGCAGCTTAGTCCAAGGAGTCACCGGGGAGCTGTTTTTT

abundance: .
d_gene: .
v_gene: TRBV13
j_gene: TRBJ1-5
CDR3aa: CASSPGRDGNQPQHF
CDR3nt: TGTGCCAGCAGCCCTGGGAGGGATGGGAATCAGCCCCAGCATTTT

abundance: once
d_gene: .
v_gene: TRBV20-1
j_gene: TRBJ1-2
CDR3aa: CSASGRDGYTF
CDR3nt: TGCAGTGCTAGCGGCAGGGACGGCTACACCTTC

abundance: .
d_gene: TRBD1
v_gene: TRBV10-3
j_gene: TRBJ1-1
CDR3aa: CATGSPNQGDTEAFF
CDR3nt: TGTGCCACCGGGTCCCCCAATCAGGGGGACACTGAAGCTTTCTTT

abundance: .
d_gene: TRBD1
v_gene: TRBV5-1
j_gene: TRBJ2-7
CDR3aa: CASSLVPSDRDYEQYF
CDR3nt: TGCGCCAGCAGCTTGGTACCCTCGGACAGGGACTACGAGCAGTACTTC

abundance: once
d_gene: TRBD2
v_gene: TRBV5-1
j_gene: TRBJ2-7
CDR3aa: CASSLLLAGDYEQYF
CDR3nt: TGCGCCAGCAGCTTGCTACTAGCGGGGGATTACGAGCAGTACTTC

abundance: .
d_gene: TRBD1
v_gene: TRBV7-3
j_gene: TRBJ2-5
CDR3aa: CASSLQGLGETQYF
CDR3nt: TGTGCCAGCAGCCTACAGGGGTTGGGGGAGACCCAGTACTTC

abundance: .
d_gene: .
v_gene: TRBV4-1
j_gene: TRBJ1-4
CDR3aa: CASSLRDGATNEKLFF
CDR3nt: TGCGCCAGCAGCCTCCGGGACGGGGCAACTAATGAAAAACTGTTTTTT

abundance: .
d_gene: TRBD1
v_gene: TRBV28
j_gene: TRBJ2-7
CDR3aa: CASSFAGTGAEQYF
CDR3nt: TGTGCCAGCAGTTTTGCGGGGACAGGGGCCGAGCAGTACTTC

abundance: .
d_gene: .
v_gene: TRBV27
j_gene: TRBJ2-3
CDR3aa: CASSAVGAGDTQYF
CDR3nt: TGTGCCAGCAGTGCGGTGGGAGCTGGAGATACGCAGTATTTT

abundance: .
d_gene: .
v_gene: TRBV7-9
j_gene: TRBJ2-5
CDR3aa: CASSFGRETQYF
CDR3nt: TGTGCCAGCAGCTTTGGGAGGGAGACCCAGTACTTC

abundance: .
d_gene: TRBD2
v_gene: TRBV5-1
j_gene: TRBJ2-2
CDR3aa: CASSPPRLAALTGELFF
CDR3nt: TGCGCCAGCAGCCCCCCCCGACTAGCAGCTCTCACCGGGGAGCTGTTTTTT

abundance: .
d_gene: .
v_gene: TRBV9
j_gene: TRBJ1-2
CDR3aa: CASSARDNYGYTF
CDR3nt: TGTGCCAGCAGCGCCCGGGACAACTATGGCTACACCTTC

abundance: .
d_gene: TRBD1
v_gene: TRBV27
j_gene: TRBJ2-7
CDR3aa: CASSLHRGTPYEQYF
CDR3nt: TGTGCCAGCAGTTTACACAGGGGGACCCCCTACGAGCAGTACTTC

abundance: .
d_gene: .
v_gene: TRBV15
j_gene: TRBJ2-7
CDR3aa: CATSRGTEGGYEQYF
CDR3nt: TGTGCCACCAGCAGAGGGACAGAAGGAGGCTACGAGCAGTACTTC

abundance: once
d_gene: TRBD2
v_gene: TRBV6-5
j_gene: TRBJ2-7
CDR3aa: CASSSLLAGYYEQYF
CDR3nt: TGTGCCAGCAGTTCCCTACTAGCGGGCTACTACGAGCAGTACTTC

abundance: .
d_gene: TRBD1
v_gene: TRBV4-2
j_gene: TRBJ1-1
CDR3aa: CASSPGTDVTEAFF
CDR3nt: TGTGCCAGCAGCCCCGGGACAGACGTGACTGAAGCTTTCTTT

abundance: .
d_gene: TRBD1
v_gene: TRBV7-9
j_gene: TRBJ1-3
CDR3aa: CASSSTGAPGNTIYF
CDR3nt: TGTGCCAGCAGCTCGACAGGGGCCCCTGGAAACACCATATATTTT

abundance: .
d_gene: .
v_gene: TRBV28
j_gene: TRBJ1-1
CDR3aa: CASSGTISGRPEAFF
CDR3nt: TGTGCCAGCAGTGGTACAATTTCGGGACGTCCCGAAGCTTTCTTT

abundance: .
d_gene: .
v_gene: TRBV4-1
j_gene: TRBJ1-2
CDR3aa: CASSQDRRASGYTF
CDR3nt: TGCGCCAGCAGCCAAGATCGCAGAGCTAGCGGCTACACCTTC

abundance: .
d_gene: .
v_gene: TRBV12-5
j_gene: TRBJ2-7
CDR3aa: CASGWGGGKHEQYF
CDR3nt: TGTGCTAGTGGTTGGGGAGGAGGAAAGCACGAGCAGTACTTC

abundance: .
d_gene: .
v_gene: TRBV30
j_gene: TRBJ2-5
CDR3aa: CAWDARETQYF
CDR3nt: TGTGCCTGGGACGCGAGAGAGACCCAGTACTTC

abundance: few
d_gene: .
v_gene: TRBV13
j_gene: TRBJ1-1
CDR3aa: CASERDPAEAFF
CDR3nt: TGTGCCAGCGAAAGGGACCCTGCAGAAGCTTTCTTT

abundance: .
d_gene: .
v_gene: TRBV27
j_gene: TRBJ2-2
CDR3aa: CASSLRGGNTGELFF
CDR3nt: TGTGCCAGCAGTTTAAGGGGGGGAAACACCGGGGAGCTGTTTTTT

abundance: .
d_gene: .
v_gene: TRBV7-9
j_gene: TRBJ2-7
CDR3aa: CASSLADGSYEQYF
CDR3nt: TGTGCCAGCAGCTTGGCCGACGGTTCCTACGAGCAGTACTTC

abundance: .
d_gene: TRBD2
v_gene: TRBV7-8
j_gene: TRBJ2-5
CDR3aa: CASSLVTSGGSQYF
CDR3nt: TGTGCCAGCAGCTTAGTCACCAGCGGGGGGAGCCAGTACTTC

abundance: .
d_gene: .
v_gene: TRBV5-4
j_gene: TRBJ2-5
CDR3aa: CASSSGGEQYF
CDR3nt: TGTGCCAGCAGCTCAGGGGGGGAGCAGTACTTC

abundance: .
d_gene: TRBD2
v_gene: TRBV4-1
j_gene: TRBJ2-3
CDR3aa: CASSQGDSGSFGWETDTQYF
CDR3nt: TGCGCCAGCAGCCAAGGAGACAGCGGGAGCTTCGGGTGGGAAACAGATACGCAGTATTTT

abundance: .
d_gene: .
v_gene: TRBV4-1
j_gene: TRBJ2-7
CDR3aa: CASSQGAGRAAEQYF
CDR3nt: TGCGCCAGCAGCCAAGGCGCGGGCAGGGCTGCCGAGCAGTACTTC